This is a list of T cell receptor beta chains from one sample in a study of T-cell memory formation after mild COVID-19. Using its own MiXCR run on the 5' RACE reads, TCRdb lists one record per CDR3 protein. The table lists about 430,000 distinct CDR3 sequences, approximately 24% of them singletons. Sequenced sample: PBMCs or a T cell subset sorted from them (not recorded which). These receptors were taken from an adult woman who had mild COVID-19 (a few samples of this study predate the infection). Cell type and time point are not known. The CDR3 runs from the conserved cysteine through the conserved F or W. The order of the fields is J gene, V gene, clone size, D gene, CDR3 DNA, CDR3 protein. A D gene is named only where the DNA matches it firmly. A clone size is listed for some rows: how often the clone was seen (once, few, many), or a class if it is expanded.

j_gene: TRBJ2-3; v_gene: TRBV7-8; abundance: few; d_gene: .; CDR3nt: TGTGCCAGCAGCCTCCTGACAGGTTTGGGCACAGATACGCAGTATTTT; CDR3aa: CASSLLTGLGTDTQYF
j_gene: TRBJ1-2; v_gene: TRBV7-2; abundance: .; d_gene: TRBD1; CDR3nt: TGTGCCAGCAGCTTAGGGCAAGACAGGGGAGTCTATGGCTACACCTTC; CDR3aa: CASSLGQDRGVYGYTF
j_gene: TRBJ1-3; v_gene: TRBV15; abundance: .; d_gene: TRBD1; CDR3nt: TGTGCCACCAGCATCGGACAGGGGGCTGGAAACACCATATATTTT; CDR3aa: CATSIGQGAGNTIYF
j_gene: TRBJ2-2; v_gene: TRBV6-5; abundance: .; d_gene: .; CDR3nt: TGTGCCAGCCGAGAGTACGGATTCACCGGGGAGCTGTTTTTT; CDR3aa: CASREYGFTGELFF
j_gene: TRBJ2-7; v_gene: TRBV7-8; abundance: few; d_gene: TRBD1; CDR3nt: TGTGCCAGCTCCCAGGGGGTCTATTCGATTCCCAACAGGGGGCGAATTTACGAGCAGTACTTC; CDR3aa: CASSQGVYSIPNRGRIYEQYF
j_gene: TRBJ2-1; v_gene: TRBV7-9; abundance: .; d_gene: TRBD2; CDR3nt: TGTGCCAGCAGCTCCCAGACTAGCCACTCCTACAATGAGCAGTTCTTC; CDR3aa: CASSSQTSHSYNEQFF
j_gene: TRBJ2-3; v_gene: TRBV6-5; abundance: .; d_gene: TRBD1; CDR3nt: TGTGCCAGCAGTTATATGGGGACAGGGACGGATACGCAGTATTTT; CDR3aa: CASSYMGTGTDTQYF
j_gene: TRBJ1-4; v_gene: TRBV25-1; abundance: .; d_gene: .; CDR3nt: TGTGCCAGCAGTGACCCTACGCGGGGTGAAAAACTGTTTTTT; CDR3aa: CASSDPTRGEKLFF
j_gene: TRBJ1-2; v_gene: TRBV6-6; abundance: few; d_gene: .; CDR3nt: TGTGCCAGCAGGCCCCTAGGGGGTGGCGATGGCTACACCTTC; CDR3aa: CASRPLGGGDGYTF
j_gene: TRBJ2-7; v_gene: TRBV27; abundance: .; d_gene: .; CDR3nt: TGTGCCAGCAGTTTGATACAGACCTACGAGCAGTACTTC; CDR3aa: CASSLIQTYEQYF
j_gene: TRBJ2-3; v_gene: TRBV4-3; abundance: .; d_gene: TRBD1; CDR3nt: TGCGCCAGCAGCCAAGAGGTTCCCGGGACAGGGCTAACAGATACGCAGTATTTT; CDR3aa: CASSQEVPGTGLTDTQYF
j_gene: TRBJ2-1; v_gene: TRBV7-2; abundance: .; d_gene: TRBD2; CDR3nt: TGTGCCAGCAGCTTAGCGGGACTAGCGGGATCCGGCGAGCAGTTCTTC; CDR3aa: CASSLAGLAGSGEQFF
j_gene: TRBJ1-1; v_gene: TRBV6-6; abundance: .; d_gene: TRBD1; CDR3nt: TGTGCCAGCAGTTACGTGGACAGGGGGAACACTGAAGCTTTCTTT; CDR3aa: CASSYVDRGNTEAFF
j_gene: TRBJ1-3; v_gene: TRBV18; abundance: few; d_gene: .; CDR3nt: TGTGCCAGCTCACCACAGAACTCTGGAAACACCATATATTTT; CDR3aa: CASSPQNSGNTIYF
j_gene: TRBJ1-1; v_gene: TRBV12-3/TRBV12-4; abundance: .; d_gene: .; CDR3nt: TGTGCCAGCAGTTTAGCGCCGGGCCAGCGGGGTAACACTGAAGCTTTCTTT; CDR3aa: CASSLAPGQRGNTEAFF
j_gene: TRBJ1-2; v_gene: TRBV24-1; abundance: .; d_gene: .; CDR3nt: TGTGCCACCAGTGATTTAGAGGGCGAGGGCTACACCTTC; CDR3aa: CATSDLEGEGYTF
j_gene: TRBJ1-2; v_gene: TRBV5-5; abundance: few; d_gene: TRBD1; CDR3nt: TGTGCCAGCAGCTTGGAGGGGACAGGTGGTTATGGCTACACCTTC; CDR3aa: CASSLEGTGGYGYTF
j_gene: TRBJ2-2; v_gene: TRBV5-1; abundance: .; d_gene: TRBD1; CDR3nt: TGCGCCAGCAGACCCGGGACAGGGTCCGGGGAGCTGTTTTTT; CDR3aa: CASRPGTGSGELFF
j_gene: TRBJ2-7; v_gene: TRBV15; abundance: .; d_gene: .; CDR3nt: TGTGCCACCAGCAGAGGACCGACGGGCTCTAAGTACGAGCAGTACTTC; CDR3aa: CATSRGPTGSKYEQYF
j_gene: TRBJ2-4; v_gene: TRBV5-5; abundance: few; d_gene: .; CDR3nt: TGTGCCAGCAGCTTGGATCCAGATTCTGCCAAAAACATTCAGTACTTC; CDR3aa: CASSLDPDSAKNIQYF
j_gene: TRBJ2-1; v_gene: TRBV5-1; abundance: few; d_gene: .; CDR3nt: TGCGCCACCAACCGGGACCTTAGCTCCTACAATGAGCAGTTCTTC; CDR3aa: CATNRDLSSYNEQFF
j_gene: TRBJ2-7; v_gene: TRBV9; abundance: .; d_gene: .; CDR3nt: TGTGCCAGCAGCGTCCTAGCGTTATCGGAGCAGTACTTC; CDR3aa: CASSVLALSEQYF
j_gene: TRBJ2-5; v_gene: TRBV23-1; abundance: .; d_gene: .; CDR3nt: TGCGCCAGCAGTCAGACAGGTCGGGGAGAGACCCAGTACTTC; CDR3aa: CASSQTGRGETQYF
j_gene: TRBJ2-2; v_gene: TRBV5-1; abundance: .; d_gene: TRBD1; CDR3nt: TGCGCCAGCAGCCTGACAGGGGTCGGGGAGCTGTTTTTT; CDR3aa: CASSLTGVGELFF
j_gene: TRBJ1-2; v_gene: TRBV7-6; abundance: .; d_gene: .; CDR3nt: TGTGCCAGCAGCTTAGGCGGCCTTATTGATGGCTACACCTTC; CDR3aa: CASSLGGLIDGYTF
j_gene: TRBJ2-1; v_gene: TRBV24-1; abundance: once; d_gene: .; CDR3nt: TGTGCCACCAGTGACACCCGGGGGGACAGTTTACGGGTAGCGTACAATGAGCAGTTCTTC; CDR3aa: CATSDTRGDSLRVAYNEQFF
j_gene: TRBJ2-3; v_gene: TRBV9; abundance: .; d_gene: .; CDR3nt: TGTGCCAGCAGCGTAGGTGGTAGGGATACGCAGTATTTT; CDR3aa: CASSVGGRDTQYF
j_gene: TRBJ2-5; v_gene: TRBV5-4; abundance: .; d_gene: .; CDR3nt: TGTGCCAGCAGCACCCCCCAGGGCGCGGAGACCCAGTACTTC; CDR3aa: CASSTPQGAETQYF
j_gene: TRBJ2-3; v_gene: TRBV4-1; abundance: .; d_gene: TRBD2; CDR3nt: TGCGCCAGCAGCCAGGAAGCGGGGAGCACAGATACGCAGTATTTT; CDR3aa: CASSQEAGSTDTQYF
j_gene: TRBJ2-1; v_gene: TRBV7-9; abundance: few; d_gene: TRBD2; CDR3nt: TGTGCCAGCAGCTTATTCGGGATGGGACTAGCGAAACCTAATGAGCAGTTCTTC; CDR3aa: CASSLFGMGLAKPNEQFF
j_gene: TRBJ2-2; v_gene: TRBV27; abundance: few; d_gene: TRBD2; CDR3nt: TGTGCCAGCACGGCGGCGGCTAGCGGGAACGGGGAGCTGTTTTTT; CDR3aa: CASTAAASGNGELFF
j_gene: TRBJ2-3; v_gene: TRBV30; abundance: many; d_gene: .; CDR3nt: TGTGCCTGGAGTGTACGGGAGAGGGATACGCAGTATTTT; CDR3aa: CAWSVRERDTQYF
j_gene: TRBJ2-7; v_gene: TRBV6-2/TRBV6-3; abundance: few; d_gene: TRBD1; CDR3nt: TGTGCCAGCAGTCCCCTGACAGGGTGGACCTACGAGCAGTACTTC; CDR3aa: CASSPLTGWTYEQYF
j_gene: TRBJ2-7; v_gene: TRBV7-9; abundance: .; d_gene: TRBD2; CDR3nt: TGTGCCAGCAGCTCGGGACTAGCGGGGCAAGAGCAGTACTTC; CDR3aa: CASSSGLAGQEQYF
j_gene: TRBJ2-1; v_gene: TRBV7-8; abundance: .; d_gene: .; CDR3nt: TGTGCCAGCAGCTTGTCGACTAGTCAGGTCAATGAGCAGTTCTTC; CDR3aa: CASSLSTSQVNEQFF
j_gene: TRBJ2-7; v_gene: TRBV4-1; abundance: few; d_gene: .; CDR3nt: TGCGCCAGCAGCCTAGAAACGGGCTTCTCCTACGAGCAGTACTTC; CDR3aa: CASSLETGFSYEQYF
j_gene: TRBJ1-5; v_gene: TRBV12-3/TRBV12-4; abundance: .; d_gene: TRBD1; CDR3nt: TGTGCCAGCAGCCCACAGGGGGCGCTGAATCAGCCCCAGCATTTT; CDR3aa: CASSPQGALNQPQHF
j_gene: TRBJ2-3; v_gene: TRBV6-5; abundance: few; d_gene: TRBD2; CDR3nt: TGTGCCAGCAGTTACTCGACTAGCGGGGTTAGCACAGATACGCAGTATTTT; CDR3aa: CASSYSTSGVSTDTQYF
j_gene: TRBJ2-7; v_gene: TRBV20-1; abundance: few; d_gene: TRBD2; CDR3nt: TGCAGTGCTGTAGCGGGGGGAACGGAGCAGTACTTC; CDR3aa: CSAVAGGTEQYF
j_gene: TRBJ2-5; v_gene: TRBV6-6; abundance: few; d_gene: TRBD2; CDR3nt: TGTGCCAGCATGTCGTACGGGGGGGAGACCCAGTACTTC; CDR3aa: CASMSYGGETQYF
j_gene: TRBJ1-6; v_gene: TRBV7-2; abundance: .; d_gene: .; CDR3nt: TGTGCCAGCAGCTTATCGGGGGGGAATTCACCCCTCCACTTT; CDR3aa: CASSLSGGNSPLHF
j_gene: TRBJ2-7; v_gene: TRBV12-3/TRBV12-4; abundance: .; d_gene: TRBD1; CDR3nt: TGTGCCAGCAGTGCGACCGGGACAGGGTCCTACGAGCAGTACTTC; CDR3aa: CASSATGTGSYEQYF
j_gene: TRBJ2-1; v_gene: TRBV7-8; abundance: .; d_gene: .; CDR3nt: TGTGCCAGCAGCTTCCGATTTGACAGGACTAGGCTGGACAATGAGCAGTTCTTC; CDR3aa: CASSFRFDRTRLDNEQFF
j_gene: TRBJ2-7; v_gene: TRBV14; abundance: many; d_gene: TRBD2; CDR3nt: TGTGCCAGCAGCCAAGAGGGGACTAGCTTCGACTACGAGCAGTACTTC; CDR3aa: CASSQEGTSFDYEQYF
j_gene: TRBJ2-2; v_gene: TRBV5-6; abundance: few; d_gene: .; CDR3nt: TGTGCCAGCACCAAACCACAGGGCACCGGGGAGCTGTTTTTT; CDR3aa: CASTKPQGTGELFF
j_gene: TRBJ2-5; v_gene: TRBV20-1; abundance: few; d_gene: .; CDR3nt: TGCAGTGCTAGAGATTCGGGACTCCCAGAGACCCAGTACTTC; CDR3aa: CSARDSGLPETQYF
j_gene: TRBJ2-2; v_gene: TRBV20-1; abundance: few; d_gene: .; CDR3nt: TGCAGTGCTACGGGTCCCTTGAACACCGGGGAGCTGTTTTTT; CDR3aa: CSATGPLNTGELFF
j_gene: TRBJ2-5; v_gene: TRBV7-3; abundance: .; d_gene: TRBD2; CDR3nt: TGTGCCAGCAGTTCTACACCGGGACTAGCGGGAGAGACCCAGTACTTC; CDR3aa: CASSSTPGLAGETQYF
j_gene: TRBJ1-5; v_gene: TRBV6-5; abundance: .; d_gene: TRBD1; CDR3nt: TGTGCCAGCAGACGGACAGGGGGGGTTAGCAATCAGCCCCAGCATTTT; CDR3aa: CASRRTGGVSNQPQHF
j_gene: TRBJ2-7; v_gene: TRBV24-1; abundance: .; d_gene: .; CDR3nt: TGTGCCACCAGTGGGAGAAGCTCCTACGAGCAGTACTTC; CDR3aa: CATSGRSSYEQYF
j_gene: TRBJ2-7; v_gene: TRBV6-2/TRBV6-3; abundance: .; d_gene: TRBD2; CDR3nt: TGTGCCAGCAGTCTTGGGACTAGCGGGAGGACCGAGCAGTACTTC; CDR3aa: CASSLGTSGRTEQYF
j_gene: TRBJ1-1; v_gene: TRBV20-1; abundance: .; d_gene: .; CDR3nt: TGCAGTGCTAGAGCCTACCCCGACAGCATGAACACTGAAGCTTTCTTT; CDR3aa: CSARAYPDSMNTEAFF
j_gene: TRBJ2-1; v_gene: TRBV6-6; abundance: .; d_gene: .; CDR3nt: TGTGCCAGCAGTCCGCGATTTGGGCAGTTCTTC; CDR3aa: CASSPRFGQFF
j_gene: TRBJ2-1; v_gene: TRBV14; abundance: .; d_gene: .; CDR3nt: TGTGCCAGCAGCCAATCCTTGAACAATGAGCAGTTCTTC; CDR3aa: CASSQSLNNEQFF
j_gene: TRBJ2-5; v_gene: TRBV11-2; abundance: .; d_gene: TRBD2; CDR3nt: TGTGCCAGCAGCTTTCGCGGACTAGCTCCAGAGACCCAGTACTTC; CDR3aa: CASSFRGLAPETQYF
j_gene: TRBJ2-1; v_gene: TRBV7-9; abundance: .; d_gene: TRBD2; CDR3nt: TGTGCCAGCGGAAAAAGCGGGAGGGCCGACTATGAGCAGTTCTTC; CDR3aa: CASGKSGRADYEQFF
j_gene: TRBJ1-2; v_gene: TRBV30; abundance: .; d_gene: .; CDR3nt: TGTGCCTGGAGAGAAACTCAGGGGATCTATGGCTACACCTTC; CDR3aa: CAWRETQGIYGYTF
j_gene: TRBJ1-1; v_gene: TRBV24-1; abundance: few; d_gene: TRBD1; CDR3nt: TGTGCCACCAGTGATTCACGGACAGGGGCCACTGAAGCTTTCTTT; CDR3aa: CATSDSRTGATEAFF